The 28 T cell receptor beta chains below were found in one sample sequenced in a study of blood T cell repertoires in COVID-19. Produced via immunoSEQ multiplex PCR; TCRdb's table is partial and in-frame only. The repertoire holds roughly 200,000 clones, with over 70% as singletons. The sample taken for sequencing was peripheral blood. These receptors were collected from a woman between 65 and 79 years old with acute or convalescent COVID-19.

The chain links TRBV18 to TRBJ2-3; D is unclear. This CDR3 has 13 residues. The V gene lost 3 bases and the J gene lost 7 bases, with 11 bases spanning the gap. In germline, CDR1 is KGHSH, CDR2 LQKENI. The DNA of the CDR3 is TGTGCCAGCTCACCCGGCACAGCCAATACGCAGTATTTT. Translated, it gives CASSPGTANTQYF.

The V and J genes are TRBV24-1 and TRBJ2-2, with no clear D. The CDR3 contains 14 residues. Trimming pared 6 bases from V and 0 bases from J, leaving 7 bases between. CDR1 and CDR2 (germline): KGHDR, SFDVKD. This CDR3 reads CATSRSANTGELFF. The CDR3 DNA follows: TGTGCCACCAGTAGGAGCGCGAACACCGGGGAGCTGTTTTTT.

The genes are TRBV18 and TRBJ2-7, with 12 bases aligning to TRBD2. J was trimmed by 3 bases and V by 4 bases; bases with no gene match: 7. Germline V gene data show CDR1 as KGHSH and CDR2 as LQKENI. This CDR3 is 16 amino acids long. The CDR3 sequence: CASSQDALAGGYEQYF. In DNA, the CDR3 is TGTGCCAGCTCACAAGATGCACTAGCGGGAGGCTACGAGCAGTACTTC.

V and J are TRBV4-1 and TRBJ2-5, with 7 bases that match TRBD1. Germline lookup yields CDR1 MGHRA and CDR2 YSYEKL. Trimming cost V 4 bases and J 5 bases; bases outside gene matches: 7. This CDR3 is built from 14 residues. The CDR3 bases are TGCGCCAGCAGCCTGCGACAGGGCCTTGAGACCCAGTACTTC. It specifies CASSLRQGLETQYF.

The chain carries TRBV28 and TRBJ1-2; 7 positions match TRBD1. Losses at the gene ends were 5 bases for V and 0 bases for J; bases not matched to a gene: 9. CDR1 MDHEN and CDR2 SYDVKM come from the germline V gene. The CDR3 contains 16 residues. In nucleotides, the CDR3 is TGTGCCAGCAGTCCCGGGACAGCAAACACTAACTATGGCTACACCTTC. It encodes CASSPGTANTNYGYTF.

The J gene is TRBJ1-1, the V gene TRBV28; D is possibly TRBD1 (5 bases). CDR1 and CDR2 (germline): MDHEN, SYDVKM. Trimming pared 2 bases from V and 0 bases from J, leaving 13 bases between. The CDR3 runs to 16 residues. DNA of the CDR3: TGTGCCAGCAGTTTACCGGGGAGGGGTATGAACACTGAAGCTTTCTTT. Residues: CASSLPGRGMNTEAFF. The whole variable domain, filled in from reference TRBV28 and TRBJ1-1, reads DVKVTQSSRYLVKRTGEKVFLECVQDMDHENMFWYRQDPGLGLRLIYFSYDVKMKEKGDIPEGYSVSREKKERFSLILESASTNQTSMYLCASSLPGRGMNTEAFFGQGTRLTVV.

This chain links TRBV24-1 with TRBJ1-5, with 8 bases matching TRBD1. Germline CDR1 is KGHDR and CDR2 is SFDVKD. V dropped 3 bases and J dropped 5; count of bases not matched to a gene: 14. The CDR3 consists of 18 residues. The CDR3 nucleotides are TGTGCCACCAGTGATGGGGGAAACCCGACAGGGGACCATCAGCCCCAGCATTTT. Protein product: CATSDGGNPTGDHQPQHF.

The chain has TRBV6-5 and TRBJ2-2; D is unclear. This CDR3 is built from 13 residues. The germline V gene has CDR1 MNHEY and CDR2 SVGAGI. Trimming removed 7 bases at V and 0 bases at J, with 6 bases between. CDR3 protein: CASIQTNTGELFF. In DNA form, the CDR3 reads TGTGCCAGCATCCAGACGAACACCGGGGAGCTGTTTTTT.

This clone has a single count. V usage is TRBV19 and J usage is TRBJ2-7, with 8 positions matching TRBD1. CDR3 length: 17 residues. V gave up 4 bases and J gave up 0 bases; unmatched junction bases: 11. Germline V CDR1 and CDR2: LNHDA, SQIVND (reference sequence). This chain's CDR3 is CASSTRDRSRDSYEQYF. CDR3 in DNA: TGTGCCAGTAGTACCCGGGACAGGTCGAGGGACTCCTACGAGCAGTACTTC.

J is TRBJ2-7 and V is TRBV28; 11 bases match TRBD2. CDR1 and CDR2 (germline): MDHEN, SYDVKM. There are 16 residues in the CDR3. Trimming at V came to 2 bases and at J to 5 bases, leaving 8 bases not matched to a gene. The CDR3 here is CASSLLTGLADNEQYF. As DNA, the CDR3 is TGTGCCAGCAGTTTACTCACGGGACTAGCGGATAACGAGCAGTACTTC.

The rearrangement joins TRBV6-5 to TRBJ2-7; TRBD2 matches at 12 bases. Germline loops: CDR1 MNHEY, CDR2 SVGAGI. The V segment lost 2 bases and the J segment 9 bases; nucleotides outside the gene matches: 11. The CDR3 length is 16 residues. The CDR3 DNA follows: TGTGCCAGCAGTTACCGCCTAGCGGGGGGGGGTTCTCGGCAGTACTTC. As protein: CASSYRLAGGGSRQYF.

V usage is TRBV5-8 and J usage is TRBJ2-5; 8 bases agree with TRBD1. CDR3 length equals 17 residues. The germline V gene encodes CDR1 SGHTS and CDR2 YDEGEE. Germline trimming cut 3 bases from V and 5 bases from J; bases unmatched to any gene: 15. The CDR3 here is CASSSGSGQGAGETQYF. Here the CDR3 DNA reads TGTGCCAGCAGCTCCGGGTCCGGACAGGGTGCAGGGGAGACCCAGTACTTC.

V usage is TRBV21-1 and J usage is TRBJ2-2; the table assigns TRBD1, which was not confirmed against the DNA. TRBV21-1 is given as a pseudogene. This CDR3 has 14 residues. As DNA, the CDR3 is TGTGCCAGCACTTCAGGGAATATCACCGGGGAGCTGTTTTTT. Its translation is CASTSGNITGELFF.

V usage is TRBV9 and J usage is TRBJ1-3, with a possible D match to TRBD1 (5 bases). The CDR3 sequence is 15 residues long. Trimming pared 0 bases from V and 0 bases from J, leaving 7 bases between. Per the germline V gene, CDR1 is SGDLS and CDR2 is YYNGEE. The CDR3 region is CASSVGQLSGNTIYF. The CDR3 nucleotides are TGTGCCAGCAGCGTAGGACAGCTCTCTGGAAACACCATATATTTT.

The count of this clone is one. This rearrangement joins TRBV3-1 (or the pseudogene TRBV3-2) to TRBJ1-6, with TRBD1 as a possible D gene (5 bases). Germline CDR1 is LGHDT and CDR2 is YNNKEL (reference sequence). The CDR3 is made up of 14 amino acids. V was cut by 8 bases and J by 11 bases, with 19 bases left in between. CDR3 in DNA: TGTGCCAGCCGCACGGACACCGAAGACACACCCCTCCACTTT. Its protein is CASRTDTEDTPLHF.

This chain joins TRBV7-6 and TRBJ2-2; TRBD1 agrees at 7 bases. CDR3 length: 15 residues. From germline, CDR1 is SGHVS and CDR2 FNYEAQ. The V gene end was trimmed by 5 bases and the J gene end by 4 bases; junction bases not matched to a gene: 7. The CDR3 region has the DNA TGTGCCAGCAGCCCTAGGACAGGCTCCACCGGGGAGCTGTTTTTT. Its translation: CASSPRTGSTGELFF.

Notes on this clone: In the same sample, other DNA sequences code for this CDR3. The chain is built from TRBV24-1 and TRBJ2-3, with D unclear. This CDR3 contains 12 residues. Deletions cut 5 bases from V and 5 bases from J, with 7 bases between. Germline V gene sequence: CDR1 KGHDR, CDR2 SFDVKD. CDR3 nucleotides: TGTGCCACCAGTGGCCCAGGAGATACGCAGTATTTT. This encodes CATSGPGDTQYF.

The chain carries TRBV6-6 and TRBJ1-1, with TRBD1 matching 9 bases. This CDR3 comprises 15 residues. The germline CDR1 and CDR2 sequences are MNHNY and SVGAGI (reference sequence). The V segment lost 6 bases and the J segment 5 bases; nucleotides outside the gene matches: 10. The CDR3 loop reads CASSPSGQGKTEAFF. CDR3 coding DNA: TGTGCCAGCAGCCCCTCCGGACAGGGGAAAACTGAAGCTTTCTTT.

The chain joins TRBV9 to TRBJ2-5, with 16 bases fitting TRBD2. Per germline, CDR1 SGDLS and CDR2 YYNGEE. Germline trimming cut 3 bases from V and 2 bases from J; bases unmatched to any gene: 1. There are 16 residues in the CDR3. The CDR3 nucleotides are TGTGCCAGCAGCGGGGGACTAGCGGGAGGGCAAGAGACCCAGTACTTC. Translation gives CASSGGLAGGQETQYF.

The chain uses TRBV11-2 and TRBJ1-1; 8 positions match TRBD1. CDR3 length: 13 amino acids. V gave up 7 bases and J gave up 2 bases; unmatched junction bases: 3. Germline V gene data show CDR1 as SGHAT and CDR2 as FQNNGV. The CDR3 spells CASKDRENTEAFF. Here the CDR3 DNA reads TGTGCCAGCAAGGACAGGGAAAACACTGAAGCTTTCTTT.

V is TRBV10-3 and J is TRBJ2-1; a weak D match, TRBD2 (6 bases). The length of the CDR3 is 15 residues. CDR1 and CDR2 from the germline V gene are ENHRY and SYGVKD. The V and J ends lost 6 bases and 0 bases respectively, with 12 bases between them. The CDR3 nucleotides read TGTGCCATCAGGGGACTCGCCCCCTCCTACAATGAGCAGTTCTTC. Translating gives CAIRGLAPSYNEQFF.

The DNA of the CDR3 is TGTGCCAGCAGCAGGACTAGCGGGAGGGCCACGGTTACCGGGGAGCTGTTTTTT. Its protein product is CASSRTSGRATVTGELFF. The rearrangement links TRBV2 to TRBJ2-2; 15 bases match TRBD2. With V trimmed by 6 bases and J by 5 bases, 10 bases remained unmatched. Germline V gene sequence: CDR1 SNHLY, CDR2 FYNNEI. CDR3 length: 18 residues.

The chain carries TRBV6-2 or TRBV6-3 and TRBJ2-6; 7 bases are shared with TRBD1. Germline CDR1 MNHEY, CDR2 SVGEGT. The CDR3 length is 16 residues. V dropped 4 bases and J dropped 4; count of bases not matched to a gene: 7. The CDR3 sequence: CASSSSQGRGANVLTF. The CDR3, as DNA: TGTGCCAGCAGTTCTTCACAGGGGAGAGGGGCCAACGTCCTGACTTTC.

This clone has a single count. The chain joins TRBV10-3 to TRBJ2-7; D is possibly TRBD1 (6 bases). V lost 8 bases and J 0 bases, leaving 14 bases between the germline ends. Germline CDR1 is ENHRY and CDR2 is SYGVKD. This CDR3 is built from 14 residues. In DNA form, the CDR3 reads TGTGCCATCTCGAGGACAGATAGCTCCTACGAGCAGTACTTC. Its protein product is CAISRTDSSYEQYF.

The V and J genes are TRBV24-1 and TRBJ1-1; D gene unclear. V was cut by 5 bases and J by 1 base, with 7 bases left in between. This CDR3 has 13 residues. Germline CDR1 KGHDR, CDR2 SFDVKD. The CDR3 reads CATSAQANTEAFF. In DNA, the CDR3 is TGTGCCACCAGTGCCCAGGCGAACACTGAAGCTTTCTTT.

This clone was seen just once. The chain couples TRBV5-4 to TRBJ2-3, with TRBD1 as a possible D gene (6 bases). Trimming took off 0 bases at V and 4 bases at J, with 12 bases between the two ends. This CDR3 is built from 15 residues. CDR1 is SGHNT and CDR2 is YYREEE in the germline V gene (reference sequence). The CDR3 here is CASSLEGERADTQYF. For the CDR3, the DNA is TGTGCCAGCAGCTTGGAGGGGGAGAGGGCAGATACGCAGTATTTT. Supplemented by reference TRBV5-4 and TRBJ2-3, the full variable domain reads ETGVTQSPTHLIKTRGQQVTLRCSSQSGHNTVSWYQQALGQGPQFIFQYYREEENGRGNFPPRFSGLQFPNYSSELNVNALELDDSALYLCASSLEGERADTQYFGPGTRLTVL.

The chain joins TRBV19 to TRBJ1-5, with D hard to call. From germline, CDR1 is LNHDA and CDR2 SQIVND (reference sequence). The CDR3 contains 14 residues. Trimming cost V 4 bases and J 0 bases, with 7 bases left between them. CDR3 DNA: TGTGCCAGTAGTAAGAGGGTTAGCAATCAGCCCCAGCATTTT. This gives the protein CASSKRVSNQPQHF. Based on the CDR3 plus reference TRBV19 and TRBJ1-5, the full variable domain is DGGITQSPKYLFRKEGQNVTLSCEQNLNHDAMYWYRQDPGQGLRLIYYSQIVNDFQKGDIAEGYSVSREKKESFPLTVTSAQKNPTAFYLCASSKRVSNQPQHFGDGTRLSIL.

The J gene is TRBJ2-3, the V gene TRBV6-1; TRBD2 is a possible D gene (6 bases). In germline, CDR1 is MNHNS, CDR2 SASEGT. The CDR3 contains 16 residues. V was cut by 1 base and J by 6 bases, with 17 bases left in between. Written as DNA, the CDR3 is TGTGCCAGCAGTGAAGGAAGCGGGCCCTTCCCGGATACGCAGTATTTT. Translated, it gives CASSEGSGPFPDTQYF.